Shown below are 31 T cell receptor beta chains from a single sample sequenced in a study of post-analysis software for immune sequencing data. cDNA libraries for TCR beta contained unique molecular identifiers. One entry per CDR3 protein results from TCRdb running MiXCR on the PCR reads. The sample records about 620,000 distinct CDR3 sequences, roughly 47% being singletons. Findings and caveats of the study: About five TRBV segments occurring more often in patients than controls included TRBV5-6, TRBV5-1 and TRBV20-1.

Antigens of these TCRs are unknown. Sequencing was done on a sample of blood. The receptor set was obtained from a girl aged 10-17 years with multiple sclerosis.

This clonotype has only a few counts. The CDR3 DNA reads as TGTGCCAGCAGTTTTTGGGCAAAGGGGGGGAAGACCCAGTACTTC. Protein product: CASSFWAKGGKTQYF. The chain uses TRBV12-3 or TRBV12-4 and TRBJ2-5; perhaps TRBD2 as D (7 bases). This CDR3 region has 15 residues. V was trimmed by 3 bases and J by 6 bases, leaving 17 bases between them.

The chain links TRBV27 to TRBJ2-7; the D is unclear. V lost 3 bases and J lost 3, with 9 bases in between. The CDR3 spans 13 residues. Germline CDR1 and CDR2: MNHEY and SMNVEV (reference sequence). The CDR3 coding sequence is TGTGCCAGCAGTTTTGAGCTGGGCTACGAGCAGTACTTC. Translated: CASSFELGYEQYF.

With respect to this clonotype: One end of the junction does not line up with germline, which may come from a read error. This chain connects TRBV5-1 to TRBJ1-2; 8 bases are shared with TRBD1. CDR1 and CDR2 (germline): SGHRS, YFSETQ. The CDR3 has 14 amino acids. In nucleotides, the CDR3 is TGCGCCAACAGCTGGGGGACAGGAAGCCATGGCTACACCTTC. Amino acid sequence: CANSWGTGSHGYTF.

V gene TRBV5-5 combines with J gene TRBJ1-5; 8 bases are a match to TRBD1. J lost 1 base, V lost 4 bases, and 4 bases had no gene match. CDR1 and CDR2 (germline): SGHKS, YYEKEE (reference sequence). The length of the CDR3 is 15 residues. CDR3 loop: CASSQGQASNQPQHF. In DNA, the CDR3 is TGTGCCAGCAGCCAGGGACAGGCGAGCAATCAGCCCCAGCATTTT. Combining the CDR3 with reference TRBV5-5 and TRBJ1-5 gives the whole variable domain DAGVTQSPTHLIKTRGQQVTLRCSPISGHKSVSWYQQVLGQGPQFIFQYYEKEERGRGNFPDRFSARQFPNYSSELNVNALLLGDSALYLCASSQGQASNQPQHFGDGTRLSIL.

The chain recombines TRBV7-3 with TRBJ2-1; no clear D gene. Germline assignment: CDR1 SGHTA and CDR2 FQGTGA. Between the trimmed V and J ends, which lost 7 bases and 0 bases, there was a span of 13 bases. This CDR3 is built from 15 residues. The CDR3 protein is CASTLTSSSYNEQFF. The CDR3 nucleotides read TGTGCCAGCACCCTGACTTCAAGCTCCTACAATGAGCAGTTCTTC.

V gene TRBV10-3 combines with J gene TRBJ1-2; maybe TRBD1 (6 bases). Germline CDR1 and CDR2: ENHRY and SYGVKD. This CDR3 contains 13 residues. Trimming shortened V by 8 bases and J by 0 bases, and 10 bases separated the two germline ends. The CDR3 bases are TGTGCCATCGAGGCAGGGGCTAACTATGGCTACACCTTC. Amino acids: CAIEAGANYGYTF.

This chain uses TRBV6-5 with TRBJ1-1; 9 bases fit TRBD1. Looked up from germline, CDR1 is MNHEY and CDR2 is SVGAGI. The CDR3 totals 15 residues. V shed 0 bases, J shed 4 bases, and the junction held 3 bases outside the gene matches. CDR3: CASSYSSGQGTEAFF. In DNA, the CDR3 is TGTGCCAGCAGTTACTCTTCGGGACAGGGCACTGAAGCTTTCTTT.

This clonotype occurred once. This chain uses TRBV12-3 or TRBV12-4 with TRBJ1-2; 7 bases match TRBD1. V gave up 8 bases and J gave up 6 bases; unmatched junction bases: 6. This CDR3 spans 12 amino acids. The CDR3 loop reads CASGRGGNGYTF. CDR3 in DNA: TGTGCCAGCGGTCGAGGGGGCAATGGCTACACCTTC.

The chain uses TRBV7-8 and TRBJ2-3; D could derive from TRBD1 or TRBD2 (5 bases each). The V gene's germline CDR1 is SGHVS and CDR2 FQNEAQ. V lost 4 bases and J 3 bases, leaving 8 bases between the germline ends. This CDR3 contains 13 residues. Written as DNA, the CDR3 is TGTGCCAGCAGCTGGGGGAAAACAGATACGCAGTATTTT. Amino acid sequence: CASSWGKTDTQYF.

J is TRBJ2-3 and V is TRBV20-1; D remains unclear. V was pared by 3 bases and J by 0 bases, with 10 bases between. Per the germline V gene, CDR1 is DFQATT and CDR2 is SNEGSKA (reference sequence). The CDR3 is made up of 14 amino acids. The DNA for the CDR3 is TGCAGTGCTAGTGGGCTAACTAGCACAGATACGCAGTATTTT. Its translation: CSASGLTSTDTQYF.

The chain couples TRBV5-6 to TRBJ2-1, with D tentatively TRBD2 (5 bases). The germline V and J ends were trimmed by 2 bases and 0 bases, with 12 bases remaining between them. Germline-derived CDR1 and CDR2 are SGHDT and YYEEEE. This CDR3 region has 16 residues. CDR3 sequence: CASSLERTSSYNEQFF. The CDR3 coding sequence is TGTGCCAGCAGCTTAGAGCGGACGAGCTCCTACAATGAGCAGTTCTTC. Full variable domain (rest looked up from reference TRBV5-6 and TRBJ2-1): DAGVTQSPTHLIKTRGQQVTLRCSPKSGHDTVSWYQQALGQGPQFIFQYYEEEERQRGNFPDRFSGHQFPNYSSELNVNALLLGDSALYLCASSLERTSSYNEQFFGPGTRLTVL.

Concerning this clonotype itself: Sequence at one end of the junction differs from germline and may be a read error. The rearrangement joins TRBV7-9 to TRBJ2-7; 7 bases agree with TRBD2. Looked up from germline, CDR1 is SEHNR and CDR2 is FQNEAQ (reference sequence). CDR3 length: 14 amino acids. CDR3 region: CVSSLASGSYEQYF. CDR3 bases: TGTGTCAGCAGCTTGGCTAGCGGATCCTACGAGCAGTACTTC. Combining the CDR3 with reference TRBV7-9 and TRBJ2-7 gives the whole variable domain DTGVSQNPRHKITKRGQNVTFRCDPISEHNRLYWYRQTLGQGPEFLTYFQNEAQLEKSRLLSDRFSAERPKGSFSTLEIQRTEQGDSAMYLCVSSLASGSYEQYFGPGTRLTVT.

The rearrangement uses TRBV5-8 and TRBJ2-1; 10 nucleotides line up with TRBD2. Looked up from germline, CDR1 is SGHTS and CDR2 is YDEGEE. J was trimmed by 4 bases and V by 4 bases; bases with no gene match: 5. The CDR3 sequence is 15 residues long. The CDR3 region has the DNA TGTGCCAGCAGCCTCGGACTAGCGGTGTACAATGAGCAGTTCTTC. Translation: CASSLGLAVYNEQFF.

V usage is TRBV5-1 and J usage is TRBJ1-6; the match to TRBD1 covers 9 bases. V gave up 0 bases and J gave up 5 bases; unmatched junction bases: 3. CDR3 length equals 16 residues. Germline values: CDR1 SGHRS, CDR2 YFSETQ. CDR3 region: CASSLETGGNNSPLHF. The CDR3 DNA reads TGCGCCAGCAGCTTGGAGACAGGGGGTAATAATTCACCCCTCCACTTT.

The chain carries TRBV27 and TRBJ2-1; 7 nucleotides match TRBD2. This CDR3 is 16 amino acids long. The trim removed 6 bases at V and 1 base at J, leaving 9 bases unmatched. Germline V lookup: CDR1 MNHEY, CDR2 SMNVEV (reference sequence). The CDR3 nucleotides are TGTGCCAGCAGCGCCTCCGGAGCGGGATCCTACAATGAGCAGTTCTTC. Amino acids: CASSASGAGSYNEQFF.

This rearrangement joins TRBV5-6 to TRBJ2-5; a possible D gene is TRBD2 (5 bases). The CDR3 is made up of 15 amino acids. Germline CDR1 is SGHDT and CDR2 is YYEEEE. Trimming removed 0 bases from V and 0 bases from J, with 9 bases in between. CDR3 sequence (DNA): TGTGCCAGCAGCTTGGCTAGCTCCTACCAAGAGACCCAGTACTTC. It specifies CASSLASSYQETQYF.

CDR3 residues: CASSPLAGPTDTQYF. For the CDR3, the DNA is TGTGCCAGCAGTCCGCTAGCGGGCCCCACAGATACGCAGTATTTT. V gene TRBV12-3 or TRBV12-4 combines with J gene TRBJ2-3; 8 nucleotides align to TRBD2. J was trimmed by 2 bases and V by 5 bases; bases with no gene match: 6. This CDR3 is 15 amino acids long.

This CDR3 reads CASSSTGKGLITVAKNIQYF. The CDR3 DNA follows: TGTGCCAGCAGTTCCACCGGGAAAGGATTGATCACAGTAGCCAAAAACATTCAGTACTTC. The chain carries TRBV28 and TRBJ2-4; a possible D gene is TRBD2 (5 bases). CDR1 is MDHEN and CDR2 is SYDVKM in the germline V gene. Deletions cut 4 bases from V and 0 bases from J, with 25 bases between. This CDR3 is built from 20 residues.

The chain is built from TRBV12-3 or TRBV12-4 and TRBJ2-1; 11 bases fit TRBD2. V was pared by 2 bases and J by 7 bases, with 4 bases of the junction left unmatched. This CDR3 has 15 amino acids. CDR3 nucleotides: TGTGCCAGCAGTTTAAGGACTAGCGGGCCGAATGAGCAGTTCTTC. It is translated as CASSLRTSGPNEQFF.

The genes are TRBV4-1 and TRBJ2-5; weak D call: TRBD2 (5 bases). The germline V gene encodes CDR1 MGHRA and CDR2 YSYEKL. V was shortened by 0 bases and J by 5 bases, with 16 bases between the two germline ends. The CDR3 runs to 16 residues. The DNA for the CDR3 is TGCGCCAGCAGCCAAGAAGTGGCCGGGAATCGGGAGACCCAGTACTTC. It specifies CASSQEVAGNRETQYF.

V and J are TRBV20-1 and TRBJ2-5; 12 bases align to TRBD1. This CDR3 comprises 15 residues. The trim removed 6 bases at V and 4 bases at J, leaving 9 bases unmatched. The germline V gene encodes CDR1 DFQATT and CDR2 SNEGSKA (reference sequence). CDR3 in DNA: TGCAGTGCGCAGGCCGGGACAGGGGGCGGAGAGACCCAGTACTTC. It codes for CSAQAGTGGGETQYF.

The sample holds a few counts of this clonotype. The chain's CDR3 is CASVGTGSGDTQYF. CDR3 nucleotides: TGTGCCAGCGTTGGGACAGGGTCAGGCGATACGCAGTATTTT. This rearrangement joins TRBV7-9 to TRBJ2-3; the match to TRBD1 covers 9 bases. Germline V CDR1 and CDR2: SEHNR, FQNEAQ (reference sequence). The CDR3 has 14 amino acids. Unmatched junction bases numbered 9, after V lost 8 bases and J lost 6 bases.

Notes on this clonotype: This may come from a read error, since a much larger clone is one base off. The J gene is TRBJ1-2, the V gene TRBV6-2 or TRBV6-3; TRBD1 aligns across 7 bases. There are 13 residues in the CDR3. Germline CDR1 reads MNHEY; CDR2 reads SVGEGT. The junction had 3 bases not matched to a gene; V was cut back by 6 bases and J by 2 bases. As DNA, the CDR3 is TGTGCCAGCAGATCGGACAGGAACTATGGCTACACCTTC. Protein: CASRSDRNYGYTF.

The genes are TRBV27 and TRBJ2-5, with D perhaps matching TRBD1 or TRBD2 (5 bases each). This CDR3 comprises 15 residues. Per germline, CDR1 MNHEY and CDR2 SMNVEV (reference sequence). V lost 1 base and J 1 base, leaving 10 bases between the germline ends. CDR3 bases: TGTGCCAGCAGTTTATGGGGACGCGGCCAAGAGACCCAGTACTTC. It yields the protein CASSLWGRGQETQYF.

This clonotype was observed a few times. CDR3 bases: TGTGCCAGCAGCGAGCCGGGACGATATACGCAGTATTTT. It codes for CASSEPGRYTQYF. The chain is built from TRBV7-9 and TRBJ2-3; D may correspond to TRBD1 or TRBD2 (5 bases each). V dropped 5 bases and J dropped 7 bases, with 13 bases sitting between them. The germline V gene has CDR1 SEHNR and CDR2 FQNEAQ (reference sequence). The CDR3 loop spans 13 amino acids.

Worth noting for this clonotype: Since a much larger clone is just one base distant, this may be a read error. This chain links TRBV7-9 with TRBJ2-1; 8 bases map to TRBD2. Germline CDR1 and CDR2: SEHNR and FQNEAQ (reference sequence). The CDR3 length is 19 residues. This chain's CDR3 is CASSLALPSRGVSYNGQFF. The CDR3 nucleotides read TGTGCCAGCAGCTTAGCACTCCCCTCGCGGGGGGTCTCCTACAATGGGCAGTTCTTC. Variable domain in full (rest from reference TRBV7-9 and TRBJ2-1): DTGVSQNPRHKITKRGQNVTFRCDPISEHNRLYWYRQTLGQGPEFLTYFQNEAQLEKSRLLSDRFSAERPKGSFSTLEIQRTEQGDSAMYLCASSLALPSRGVSYNGQFFGPGTRLTVL.

This chain joins TRBV6-2 or TRBV6-3 and TRBJ2-7, with D perhaps matching TRBD2 (6 bases). The V end was cut by 6 bases, the J end by 1 base, with 13 bases between. Germline CDR1 is MNHEY and CDR2 is SVGEGT. This CDR3 is 14 amino acids long. This chain's CDR3 is CASRNIRGSYEQYF. The CDR3 DNA is TGTGCCAGCAGGAATATACGGGGGTCCTACGAGCAGTACTTC.

For the CDR3, the DNA is TGCAGCGTTTCTCGGTTTAGCTCCTACAATGAGCAGTTCTTC. It is translated as CSVSRFSSYNEQFF. V gene TRBV29-1 combines with J gene TRBJ2-1; D not resolved. Trimming shortened V by 5 bases and J by 0 bases, and 11 bases separated the two germline ends. Germline CDR1 SQVTM, CDR2 ANQGSEA. The CDR3 consists of 14 residues.

The rearrangement joins TRBV12-3 or TRBV12-4 to TRBJ1-1; a weak D match, TRBD1 (6 bases). The CDR3 has 13 amino acids. V was shortened by 10 bases and J by 4 bases, with 16 bases between the two germline ends. The CDR3 reads CATQGSGATEAFF. CDR3 bases: TGTGCCACCCAGGGGAGTGGGGCCACTGAAGCTTTCTTT.

The chain couples TRBV10-2 to TRBJ1-2; no definite D call. Germline V CDR1 and CDR2: WSHSY, SAAADI. This CDR3 comprises 15 residues. V was shortened by 0 bases and J by 4 bases, with 12 bases between the two germline ends. CDR3 residues: CASSESARNFYGYTF. CDR3 nucleotide sequence: TGCGCCAGCAGTGAGTCTGCCCGTAACTTCTATGGCTACACCTTC.

There are a few counts of this clonotype. The genes are TRBV20-1 and TRBJ2-7; 7 bases are a match to TRBD1. The CDR3 covers 16 residues. V dropped 0 bases and J dropped 4; count of bases not matched to a gene: 12. In germline, CDR1 is DFQATT, CDR2 SNEGSKA (reference sequence). The chain's CDR3 is CSARDLSRDRVYEQYF. For the CDR3, the DNA is TGCAGTGCTAGAGATCTGAGTCGAGACAGGGTATACGAGCAGTACTTC.